The source of this T cell receptor (beta chain) is a study of shared clonotypes between healthy human individuals. Study-level points and caveats: Naive subsets generally exceeded memory subsets in estimated richness. A few donors had around 5% of their naive CD4 clonotypes in common.

CD45RO-negative, CCR7-positively selected cells formed the naive CD8 fraction, excluding terminally differentiated effector memory CD45RA+ cells. A remark on this clone: Its matching antigen is unknown.

For each subset, genomic DNA was distributed in equal portions over several immunoSEQ plates. TCRdb's copy holds only in-frame clones and misses some; the assay was immunoSEQ multiplex PCR. The sample lists about 1,800,000 clones, approximately 95% seen once, with approximately 1.2% in the top ten. This CDR3 spans 15 amino acids. V was clipped by 1 base and J by 0 bases, with 9 bases between them. Germline V gene lookup returns CDR1 MGHDK and CDR2 SYGVNS. Sample: naive CD8+ T cells sorted from blood. The clonotype was recovered from a man between 18 and 35 years old in good health. The chain employs TRBV25-1 and TRBJ1-1; D gene ambiguous. CDR3 in DNA: TGTGCCAGCAGTGAATTACCCAGGATGAACACTGAAGCTTTCTTT. This encodes CASSELPRMNTEAFF.